This is a list of T cell receptor beta chains from one sample in a study of cytomegalovirus exposure and HLA in healthy donors. Assay: immunoSEQ multiplex PCR; the TCRdb copy retains only in-frame clones and omits some. Recorded here are under 200,000 clones; the top ten clones represent 5.5% to 7.5%. Source material: PBMCs. These receptors originate from a man aged 30-40 years in good health and CMV-seronegative. Both conserved end residues are part of each CDR3. A D gene is named only where the DNA matches it firmly.

j_call | d_call | v_call | cdr3_nt | cdr3_aa
TRBJ1-1 | NA | TRBV4-3 | TGCGCCAGCAGCCAACGGCCAGGTGACACTGAAGCTTTCTTT | CASSQRPGDTEAFF
TRBJ1-2 | TRBD1 | TRBV9 | TGTGCCAGCAGCGAGGGGGCGCTCGGCTACACCTTC | CASSEGALGYTF
TRBJ1-5 | TRBD1 | TRBV4-1 | TGCGCCAGCAGCCAGGGACAGGGGGCCATTCAGCCCCAGCATTTT | CASSQGQGAIQPQHF
TRBJ1-1 | NA | TRBV4-2 | TGTGCCAGCAGCCAAGAAGGGGGAAACACTGAAGCTTTCTTT | CASSQEGGNTEAFF
TRBJ1-6 | NA | TRBV11-3 | TGTGCCAGCAGCTTAGCTGTCGGGGTGGGAGATAATTCACCCCTCCACTTT | CASSLAVGVGDNSPLHF
TRBJ2-1 | TRBD2 | TRBV4-2 | TGTGCCAGCAGCCGGACTAGCGGGGTGAGTACATCCTACAATGAGCAGTTCTTC | CASSRTSGVSTSYNEQFF
TRBJ2-1 | TRBD2 | TRBV5-1 | TGCGCCAGCAGTATCCCGGGACTAGCGGGAGGTAATGAGCAGTTCTTC | CASSIPGLAGGNEQFF
TRBJ2-7 | NA | TRBV5-1 | TGCGCCAGCAGCCAGACTACCGGGCCCCCCTCTGACTTC | CASSQTTGPPSDF
TRBJ1-5 | NA | TRBV28 | TGTGCCAGCAGTCGGGGTCAGCCCCAGCATTTT | CASSRGQPQHF
TRBJ1-5 | NA | TRBV2 | TGTGCCAGCAGGGAACAAATCAGCAATCAGCCCCAGCATTTT | CASREQISNQPQHF
TRBJ2-1 | NA | TRBV7-6 | TGTGCCAGCAGCTTACTACTAGCCCTAACTACATACAATGAGCAGTTCTTC | CASSLLLALTTYNEQFF